These 26 T cell receptor beta chains originate from one sample sequenced in a study of blood T cell repertoires in COVID-19. Some clones are missing from TCRdb's copy, which holds only in-frame ones; the method was immunoSEQ multiplex PCR. The sample lists approximately 170,000 clones; around four fifths were seen once. The sample comprised PBMCs or T cells enriched from blood (not recorded which). The receptors were gathered from a woman aged 50 to 60 who had recovered from COVID-19.

A few counts support this clone. The rearrangement uses TRBV2 and TRBJ1-6, with D possibly matching TRBD1 (5 bases). The V and J ends lost 2 bases and 11 bases respectively, with 10 bases between them. Germline values: CDR1 SNHLY, CDR2 FYNNEI. The CDR3 runs 13 residues. In DNA form, the CDR3 reads TGTGCCAGCAGTGAACAGGGCATGACACCCCTCCACTTT. Amino acids: CASSEQGMTPLHF.

This chain uses TRBV4-1 with TRBJ2-5, with TRBD1 as a possible D gene (5 bases). Trimming stripped 4 bases from V and 3 bases from J, with 15 bases between. The germline CDR1 and CDR2 sequences are MGHRA and YSYEKL. The CDR3 covers 15 residues. CDR3 DNA sequence: TGCGCCAGCAGCCGACCACAGACAGTAGAAGAGACCCAGTACTTC. As protein: CASSRPQTVEETQYF.

J is TRBJ2-1 and V is TRBV3-1 (or the pseudogene TRBV3-2), with 10 nucleotides matching TRBD1. This CDR3 spans 15 amino acids. Germline trimming cut 0 bases from V and 7 bases from J; bases unmatched to any gene: 3. Germline values: CDR1 LGHDT, CDR2 YNNKEL (reference sequence). Here the CDR3 DNA reads TGTGCCAGCAGCCAAGAGGGGGGACAGGGGAATGAGCAGTTCTTC. Protein: CASSQEGGQGNEQFF.

This clone was counted once. The V call is TRBV10-1, the J call TRBJ1-3, with unresolved D. The ends were cut back, 3 bases at V and 0 bases at J, with 18 bases in the middle. CDR3 length: 18 amino acids. Germline V gene lookup returns CDR1 WNHNN and CDR2 SYGVQD (reference sequence). The CDR3 loop reads CASSDSRRTFRSGNTIYF. The CDR3 region has the DNA TGCGCCAGCAGTGATTCTCGTCGGACTTTCCGCTCTGGAAACACCATATATTTT.

J is TRBJ2-7 and V is TRBV20-1; 8 nucleotides agree with TRBD1. Germline V gene lookup returns CDR1 DFQATT and CDR2 SNEGSKA (reference sequence). The CDR3 extends over 15 amino acids. Trimming at V came to 3 bases and at J to 1 base, leaving 8 bases not matched to a gene. The CDR3 bases are TGCAGTGCTAGTGAAGGACAGGGCCCATCCTACGAGCAGTACTTC. The encoded protein is CSASEGQGPSYEQYF.

The chain is built from TRBV7-9 and TRBJ1-1; weak D call: TRBD1 (5 bases). The CDR3 has 14 residues. The V and J ends lost 5 bases and 4 bases respectively, with 14 bases between them. The germline gives CDR1 SEHNR, CDR2 FQNEAQ (reference sequence). As DNA, the CDR3 is TGTGCCAGCAGCGTCGCAGGGAAAATCACTGAAGCTTTCTTT. The encoded protein is CASSVAGKITEAFF.

The chain combines TRBV28 with TRBJ2-1; perhaps TRBD2 as D (5 bases). Looked up from germline, CDR1 is MDHEN and CDR2 is SYDVKM. The CDR3 runs to 12 residues. Deletions cut 8 bases from V and 7 bases from J, with 12 bases between. In nucleotides, the CDR3 is TGTGCCAGCGGAGGAATCAGGAATGAGCAGTTCTTC. Translation: CASGGIRNEQFF.

The J gene is TRBJ2-1, the V gene TRBV6-2 or TRBV6-3; TRBD2 matches at 10 bases. V trimming: 1 base; J trimming: 4 bases; junction bases outside the gene matches: 7. The CDR3 loop spans 17 amino acids. From germline, CDR1 is MNHEY and CDR2 SVGEGT. The DNA of the CDR3 is TGTGCCAGCAGTTACTGGCTAGCGGGAGATGCTTACAATGAGCAGTTCTTC. It specifies CASSYWLAGDAYNEQFF.

The rearrangement joins TRBV4-3 to TRBJ2-1; possible D gene TRBD1, 6 bases. This CDR3 spans 15 amino acids. The germline V gene has CDR1 LGHNA and CDR2 YSLEER. Between the trimmed V and J ends, which lost 0 bases and 9 bases, there was a span of 15 bases. The CDR3 protein is CASSQEGGKGTEQFF. The CDR3 DNA reads TGCGCCAGCAGCCAAGAAGGGGGAAAAGGAACTGAGCAGTTCTTC.

This rearrangement joins TRBV29-1 to TRBJ2-7; the D is unclear. The CDR3 has 12 amino acids. Trimming removed 4 bases from V and 4 bases from J, with 11 bases in between. The germline gives CDR1 SQVTM, CDR2 ANQGSEA. The CDR3 DNA follows: TGCAGCGTTGGCGGCGGATCGTACGAGCAGTACTTC. Amino acids: CSVGGGSYEQYF.

This clone was observed a handful of times. The V call is TRBV4-3, the J call TRBJ1-2; no clear D. This CDR3 spans 16 amino acids. V lost 1 base and J lost 5, with 17 bases in between. The germline V gene encodes CDR1 LGHNA and CDR2 YSLEER. The CDR3 protein is CASSQGVNRPGYGYTF. Written as DNA, the CDR3 is TGCGCCAGCAGCCAAGGGGTGAACCGCCCGGGTTATGGCTACACCTTC.

V is TRBV9 and J is TRBJ1-2; 11 positions match TRBD1. The CDR3 consists of 14 residues. With 6 bases clipped from V and 6 bases from J, the junction kept 7 bases outside the gene matches. Looked up from germline, CDR1 is SGDLS and CDR2 is YYNGEE. The CDR3 sequence is CASMGTGGNNGYTF. CDR3 DNA: TGTGCCAGCATGGGGACAGGGGGAAATAATGGCTACACCTTC.

The rearrangement links TRBV5-1 to TRBJ1-4; 7 nucleotides agree with TRBD1. From germline, CDR1 is SGHRS and CDR2 YFSETQ. The CDR3 runs 15 residues. Trimming cost V 3 bases and J 5 bases; bases outside gene matches: 7. The CDR3 region is CASSWGQIINEKLFF. In DNA form, the CDR3 reads TGCGCCAGCAGCTGGGGACAGATTATCAATGAAAAACTGTTTTTT.

This rearrangement joins TRBV27 to TRBJ2-1, with 9 bases fitting TRBD2. Trimming cost V 5 bases and J 4 bases; bases outside gene matches: 9. CDR3 size: 16 residues. The germline CDR1 and CDR2 sequences are MNHEY and SMNVEV (reference sequence). CDR3 protein: CASSPSGRLVYNEQFF. The CDR3 region has the DNA TGTGCCAGCAGTCCGAGCGGGAGGTTGGTGTACAATGAGCAGTTCTTC.

The CDR3 DNA sequence: TGTGCCAGCTCATCCACTCGGGACAGGGGTACCACAGATACGCAGTATTTT. It encodes CASSSTRDRGTTDTQYF. The chain links TRBV18 to TRBJ2-3, with 10 nucleotides matching TRBD1. There are 17 residues in the CDR3. V lost 5 bases and J lost 2; bases outside the gene matches: 10. Germline V gene lookup returns CDR1 KGHSH and CDR2 LQKENI.

About this clone: The junction does not match germline at one end; this may be a read error. The genes are TRBV13 and TRBJ1-3; D not resolved. The CDR3 contains 11 residues. From germline, CDR1 is PRHDT and CDR2 FYEKMQ (reference sequence). In DNA, the CDR3 is TGTGCCAGCAGCGTAGGAAACACCATATATTTT. Translated: CASSVGNTIYF.

This sequence joins TRBV2 and TRBJ1-1, with a tentative D call TRBD1 (5 bases). In germline, CDR1 is SNHLY, CDR2 FYNNEI. CDR3 size: 14 residues. V lost 6 bases and J 7 bases, leaving 18 bases between the germline ends. The CDR3 sequence is CASRPLVGRGEAFF. The CDR3 bases are TGTGCCAGCAGACCCTTGGTAGGGAGGGGTGAAGCTTTCTTT. Full variable domain (missing parts from reference TRBV2 and TRBJ1-1): EPEVTQTPSHQVTQMGQEVILRCVPISNHLYFYWYRQILGQKVEFLVSFYNNEISEKSEIFDDQFSVERPDGSNFTLKIRSTKLEDSAMYFCASRPLVGRGEAFFGQGTRLTVV.

V usage is TRBV3-1 (or the pseudogene TRBV3-2) and J usage is TRBJ1-1, with TRBD1 matching over 8 bases. The germline V gene has CDR1 LGHDT and CDR2 YNNKEL (reference sequence). Trimming at V came to 6 bases and at J to 4 bases, leaving 4 bases not matched to a gene. The length of the CDR3 is 13 residues. This CDR3 reads CASSYTGGTEAFF. The CDR3 nucleotides are TGTGCCAGCAGTTATACAGGGGGCACTGAAGCTTTCTTT.

V and J are TRBV7-9 and TRBJ2-4, with D possibly TRBD2 on 6 matching bases. Trimming left V 8 bases short and J 0 bases short, with 26 bases between. Germline values: CDR1 SEHNR, CDR2 FQNEAQ (reference sequence). CDR3 length: 19 residues. CDR3 sequence reads: CASPPVPNSSVVAKNIQYF. In nucleotides, the CDR3 is TGTGCCAGCCCCCCAGTTCCCAACTCTAGCGTGGTAGCCAAAAACATTCAGTACTTC.

This clone was recorded only once. The chain has TRBV7-9 and TRBJ1-5, with 8 bases identical to TRBD1. The CDR3 is made up of 14 amino acids. Looked up from germline, CDR1 is SEHNR and CDR2 is FQNEAQ (reference sequence). V lost 5 bases to trimming and J lost 4 bases; unmatched junction nucleotides: 4. As DNA, the CDR3 is TGTGCCAGCAGCCAAGGACAGGGAAATCAGCCCCAGCATTTT. Translating it yields CASSQGQGNQPQHF.

CDR3 loop: CASSLETSTTDTQYF. The DNA of the CDR3 is TGTGCCAGCAGCCTCGAGACTAGCACCACAGATACGCAGTATTTT. This chain connects TRBV7-9 to TRBJ2-3; 7 bases are shared with TRBD2. CDR1 is SEHNR and CDR2 is FQNEAQ in the germline V gene (reference sequence). V was pared by 5 bases and J by 2 bases, with 7 bases of the junction left unmatched. The CDR3 consists of 15 residues.

The chain recombines TRBV7-9 with TRBJ2-3, with a tentative D call TRBD2 (5 bases). The CDR3 spans 15 residues. V was shortened by 5 bases and J by 0 bases, with 12 bases between the two germline ends. Looked up from germline, CDR1 is SEHNR and CDR2 is FQNEAQ (reference sequence). The CDR3 loop is CASSGGVSSTDTQYF. The CDR3 coding sequence is TGTGCCAGCAGCGGAGGAGTAAGCAGCACAGATACGCAGTATTTT. Filled out from reference TRBV7-9 and TRBJ2-3, the complete variable domain reads DTGVSQNPRHKITKRGQNVTFRCDPISEHNRLYWYRQTLGQGPEFLTYFQNEAQLEKSRLLSDRFSAERPKGSFSTLEIQRTEQGDSAMYLCASSGGVSSTDTQYFGPGTRLTVL.

The rearrangement uses TRBV11-3 and TRBJ2-5, with D possibly TRBD1 on 6 matching bases. V was shortened by 5 bases and J by 2 bases, with 9 bases between the two germline ends. Germline CDR1 is SGHNT and CDR2 is YENEEA. This CDR3 is 13 amino acids long. This chain's CDR3 is CASSQTGQETQYF. The DNA of the CDR3 is TGTGCCAGCAGCCAGACAGGACAAGAGACCCAGTACTTC.

The rearrangement joins TRBV9 to TRBJ1-1; the match to TRBD1 covers 9 bases. The CDR3 loop spans 19 amino acids. The V gene's germline CDR1 is SGDLS and CDR2 YYNGEE. Germline trimming cut 2 bases from V and 0 bases from J; bases unmatched to any gene: 14. In DNA form, the CDR3 reads TGTGCCAGCAGCGTTCCCCCTCTCCGGGACAGGGATATGAACACTGAAGCTTTCTTT. Protein sequence: CASSVPPLRDRDMNTEAFF.

The chain combines TRBV14 with TRBJ2-1, with TRBD2 matching 7 bases. With V trimmed by 1 base and J by 9 bases, 9 bases remained unmatched. This CDR3 is built from 15 residues. Per germline, CDR1 SGHDN and CDR2 FVKESK. As DNA, the CDR3 is TGTGCCAGCAGCCAAGTCGCGGGAGAAACGGGTGAGCAGTTCTTC. Translation: CASSQVAGETGEQFF.

This chain joins TRBV28 and TRBJ2-4; D gene unclear. Trimming stripped 5 bases from V and 0 bases from J, with 11 bases between. This CDR3 contains 15 residues. Germline lookup yields CDR1 MDHEN and CDR2 SYDVKM. The CDR3 loop reads CASSALLLAKNIQYF. CDR3 nucleotides: TGTGCCAGCAGTGCCCTACTTTTAGCCAAAAACATTCAGTACTTC.